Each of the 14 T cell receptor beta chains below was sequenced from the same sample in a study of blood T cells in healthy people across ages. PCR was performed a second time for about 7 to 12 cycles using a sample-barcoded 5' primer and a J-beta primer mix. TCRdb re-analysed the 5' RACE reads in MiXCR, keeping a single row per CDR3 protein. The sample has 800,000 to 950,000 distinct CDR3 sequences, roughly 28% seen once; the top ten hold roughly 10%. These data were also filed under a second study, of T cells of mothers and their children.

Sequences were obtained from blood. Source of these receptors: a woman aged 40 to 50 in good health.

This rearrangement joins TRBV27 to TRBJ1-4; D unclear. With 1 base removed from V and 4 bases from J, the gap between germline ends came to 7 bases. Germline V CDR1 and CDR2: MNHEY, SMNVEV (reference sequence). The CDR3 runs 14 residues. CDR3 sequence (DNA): TGTGCCAGCAGTTTATTTGGGATTAATGAAAAACTGTTTTTT. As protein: CASSLFGINEKLFF.

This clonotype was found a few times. The CDR3 is CASSQDTVATDTQYF. CDR3 coding DNA: TGCGCCAGCAGCCAAGATACGGTGGCCACAGATACGCAGTATTTT. This chain connects TRBV4-1 to TRBJ2-3; D gene ambiguous. V lost 0 bases, J lost 2 bases, and 9 bases lay in between. This CDR3 has 15 amino acids. Germline-derived CDR1 and CDR2 are MGHRA and YSYEKL.

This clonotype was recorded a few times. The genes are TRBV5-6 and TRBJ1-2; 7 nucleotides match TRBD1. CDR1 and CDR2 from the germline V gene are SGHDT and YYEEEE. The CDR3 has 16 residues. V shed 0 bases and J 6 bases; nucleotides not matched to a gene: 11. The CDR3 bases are TGTGCCAGCAGCTTGGTAGGGCCCGACAGGGCTCATGGCTACACCTTC. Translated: CASSLVGPDRAHGYTF.

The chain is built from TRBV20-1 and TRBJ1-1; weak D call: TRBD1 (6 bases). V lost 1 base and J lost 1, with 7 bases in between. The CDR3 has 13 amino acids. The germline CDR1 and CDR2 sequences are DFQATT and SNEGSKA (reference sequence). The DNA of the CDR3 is TGCAGTGCTAGAGTGGGACAGAACACTGAAGCTTTCTTT. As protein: CSARVGQNTEAFF.

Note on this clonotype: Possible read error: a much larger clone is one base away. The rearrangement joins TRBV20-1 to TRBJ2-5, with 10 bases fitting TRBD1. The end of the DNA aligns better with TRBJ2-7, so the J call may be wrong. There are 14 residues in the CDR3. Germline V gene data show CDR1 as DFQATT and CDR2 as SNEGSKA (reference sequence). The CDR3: CSVADRGRVYEQYF. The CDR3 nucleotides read TGCAGTGTAGCGGACAGGGGGAGGGTCTACGAGCAGTACTTC.

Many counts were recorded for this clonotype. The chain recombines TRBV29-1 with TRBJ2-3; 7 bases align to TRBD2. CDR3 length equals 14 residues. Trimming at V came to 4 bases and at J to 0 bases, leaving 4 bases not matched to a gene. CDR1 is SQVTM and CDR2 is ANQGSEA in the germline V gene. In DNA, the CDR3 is TGCAGCGTTGTGAGCGGGGCTAGCACAGATACGCAGTATTTT. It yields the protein CSVVSGASTDTQYF.

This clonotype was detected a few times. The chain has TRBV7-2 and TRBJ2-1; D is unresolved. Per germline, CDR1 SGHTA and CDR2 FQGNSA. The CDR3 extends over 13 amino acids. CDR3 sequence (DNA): TGTCCAGTCTCGCCCCCGTTTGGGAATGAGCAGTTCTTC. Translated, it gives CPVSPPFGNEQFF.

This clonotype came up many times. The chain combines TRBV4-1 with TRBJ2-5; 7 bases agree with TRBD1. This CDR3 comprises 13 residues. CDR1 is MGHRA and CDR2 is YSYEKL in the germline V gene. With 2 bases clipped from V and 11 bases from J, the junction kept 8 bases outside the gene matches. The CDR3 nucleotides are TGCGCCAGCAGCCAACCGGGGACAGCAGAGCAGTACTTC. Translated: CASSQPGTAEQYF.

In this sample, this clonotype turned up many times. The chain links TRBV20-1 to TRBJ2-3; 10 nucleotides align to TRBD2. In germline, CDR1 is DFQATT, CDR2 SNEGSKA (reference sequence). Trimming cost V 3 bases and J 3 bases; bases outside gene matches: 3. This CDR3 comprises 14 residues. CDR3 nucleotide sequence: TGCAGTGCTAGTGTAGCGGGGGGTACAGATACGCAGTATTTT. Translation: CSASVAGGTDTQYF.

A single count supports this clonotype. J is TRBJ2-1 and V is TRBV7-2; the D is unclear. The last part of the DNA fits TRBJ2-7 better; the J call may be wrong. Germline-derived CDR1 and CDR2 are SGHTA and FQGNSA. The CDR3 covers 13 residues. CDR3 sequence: CASSLLLLGEQYF. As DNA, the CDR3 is TGTGCCAGCAGCTTACTTCTCCTTGGGGAGCAGTACTTC.

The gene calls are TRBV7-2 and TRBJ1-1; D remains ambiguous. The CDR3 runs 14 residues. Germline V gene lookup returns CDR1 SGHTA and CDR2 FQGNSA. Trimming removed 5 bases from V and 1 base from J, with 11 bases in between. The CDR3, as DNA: TGTGCCAGCAGCACCAGAAGTGGGAACACTGAAGCTTTCTTT. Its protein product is CASSTRSGNTEAFF.

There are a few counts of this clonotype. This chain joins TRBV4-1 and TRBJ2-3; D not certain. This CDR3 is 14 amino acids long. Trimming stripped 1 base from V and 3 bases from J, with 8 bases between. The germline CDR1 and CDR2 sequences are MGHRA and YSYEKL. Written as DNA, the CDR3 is TGCGCCAGCAGCCAAGGGGTTAGGACAGATACGCAGTATTTT. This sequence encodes CASSQGVRTDTQYF.

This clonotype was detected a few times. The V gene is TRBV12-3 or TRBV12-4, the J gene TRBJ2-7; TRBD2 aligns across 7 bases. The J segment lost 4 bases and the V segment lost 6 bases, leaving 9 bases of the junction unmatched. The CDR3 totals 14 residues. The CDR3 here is CASRVTGRSYEQYF. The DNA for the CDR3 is TGTGCCAGCAGGGTGACCGGGAGGTCTTACGAGCAGTACTTC.

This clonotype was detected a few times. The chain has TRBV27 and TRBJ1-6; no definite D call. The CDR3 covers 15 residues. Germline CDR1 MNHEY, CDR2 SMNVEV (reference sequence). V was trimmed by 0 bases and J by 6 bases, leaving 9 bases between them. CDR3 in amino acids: CASSLSGGGNSPLHF. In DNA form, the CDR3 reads TGTGCCAGCAGTTTATCCGGCGGCGGTAATTCACCCCTCCACTTT.